This note documents a single T cell receptor (beta chain) sequence. This CDR3 is 13 amino acids long. V was shortened by 3 bases and J by 6 bases, with 11 bases between the two germline ends. The germline V gene has CDR1 SEHNR and CDR2 FQNEAQ (reference sequence). Intraepithelial lymphocytes and lamina propria lymphocytes were released through processing of graft tissue. This entry belongs to a study of graft-versus-host responses after intestinal transplantation. For the study at large: Multivisceral, liver-intestinal, or isolated intestinal transplants were received by the recipients.

The protocol was immunoSEQ multiplex PCR, while the TCRdb copy is restricted to in-frame clones and leaves out a portion. The sample has around 15,000 clones, 75% to 90% seen once. The clonotype comes from a human patient who received an intestinal transplant, so some T cells may come from the graft donor. The sequencing used ileum tissue, collected approximately 110 days after intestinal transplant. The V and J genes are TRBV7-9 and TRBJ1-1; TRBD1 might be the D (5 bases). The CDR3 region is CASSLPQGPEAFF. CDR3 nucleotide sequence: TGTGCCAGCAGCTTGCCTCAGGGCCCTGAAGCTTTCTTT.